Presented here are 30 T cell receptor beta chains from one specimen sequenced in a study of identical twins. TCRdb re-called the 5' RACE reads through MiXCR, storing one row per CDR3 protein. The profile covers roughly 750,000 distinct CDR3 sequences, with roughly 20% appearing a single time and 4% to 5.5% taken by the ten largest. A further study also used this sample, focusing on T cells expressing NK-cell markers.

Source material: PBMCs. The source is a woman in her late teens or twenties in good health.

This clonotype was seen a few times. This chain uses TRBV7-2 with TRBJ2-1, with TRBD1 as a possible D gene (5 bases). Germline CDR1 is SGHTA and CDR2 is FQGNSA. There are 14 residues in the CDR3. V lost 4 bases, J lost 6 bases, and 13 bases lay in between. The CDR3 region is CASSSGAYANEQFF. The CDR3 nucleotides read TGTGCCAGCAGCTCTGGGGCCTACGCCAATGAGCAGTTCTTC.

The chain has TRBV27 and TRBJ2-1, with a weak D call TRBD1 (7 bases). This CDR3 is 16 amino acids long. The V end was cut by 7 bases, the J end by 4 bases, with 20 bases between. CDR1 and CDR2 (germline): MNHEY, SMNVEV (reference sequence). The CDR3 coding sequence is TGTGCCAGCACTCCTGGTGGAGGGGGCGTTTACAATGAGCAGTTCTTC. Protein: CASTPGGGGVYNEQFF.

The rearrangement joins TRBV7-2 to TRBJ2-3, with unresolved D. Trimming removed 2 bases from V and 2 bases from J, with 11 bases in between. CDR3 size: 15 residues. CDR1 and CDR2 (germline): SGHTA, FQGNSA. CDR3 in DNA: TGTGCCAGCAGCTTATCGGGCCAAACCACAGATACGCAGTATTTT. This sequence encodes CASSLSGQTTDTQYF. The full variable domain, its missing parts supplied by reference TRBV7-2 and TRBJ2-3, is GAGVSQSPSNKVTEKGKDVELRCDPISGHTALYWYRQSLGQGLEFLIYFQGNSAPDKSGLPSDRFSAERTGGSVSTLTIQRTQQEDSAVYLCASSLSGQTTDTQYFGPGTRLTVL.

In this sample, this clonotype turned up a few times. V and J are TRBV4-3 and TRBJ2-1; the D gene is possibly TRBD2 (6 bases). The CDR3 is 14 amino acids. CDR1 is LGHNA and CDR2 is YSLEER in the germline V gene. Trimming took off 3 bases at V and 8 bases at J, with 14 bases between the two ends. The CDR3 DNA follows: TGCGCCAGCAGCCAGGGGGTATCTAGCGATGAGCAGTTCTTC. Its protein product is CASSQGVSSDEQFF.

This clonotype has only a few counts. The V and J genes are TRBV6-1 and TRBJ1-1, with D possibly TRBD1 on 5 matching bases. Germline V lookup: CDR1 MNHNS, CDR2 SASEGT. V lost 5 bases and J lost 6, with 13 bases in between. There are 13 residues in the CDR3. The DNA of the CDR3 is TGTGCCAGCAGTATTCAACCGGGGGCTGAAGCTTTCTTT. This sequence encodes CASSIQPGAEAFF.

The chain joins TRBV20-1 to TRBJ2-7; weak D call: TRBD2 (6 bases). CDR1 and CDR2 (germline): DFQATT, SNEGSKA (reference sequence). V gave up 6 bases and J gave up 3 bases, with 18 bases separating them. The CDR3 totals 14 residues. CDR3 residues: CSASPTGEIYEQYF. The DNA for the CDR3 is TGCAGTGCCTCGCCAACGGGAGAGATCTACGAGCAGTACTTC.

This clonotype was seen repeatedly, ten times or more. The chain links TRBV12-3 or TRBV12-4 to TRBJ2-2; D may be TRBD1 (6 bases). The CDR3 runs 14 residues. V was pared by 4 bases and J by 5 bases, with 11 bases between. The CDR3 loop is CASSYTGRTGELFF. The CDR3 bases are TGTGCCAGCAGTTACACAGGGCGGACCGGGGAGCTGTTTTTT.

This clonotype occurred many times. CDR3: CASSLQGKLNEQYF. CDR3 in DNA: TGCGCCAGCAGCCTACAGGGGAAACTAAACGAGCAGTACTTC. The chain links TRBV5-1 to TRBJ2-7, with 7 positions matching TRBD1. CDR1 is SGHRS and CDR2 is YFSETQ in the germline V gene. V was clipped by 4 bases and J by 5 bases; unmatched bases: 9. The CDR3 has 14 residues.

This clonotype was counted only a few times. The rearrangement joins TRBV4-2 to TRBJ1-1; tentative D call: TRBD1 (5 bases). The ends were cut back, 1 base at V and 1 base at J, with 10 bases in the middle. The CDR3 covers 15 residues. Germline V gene sequence: CDR1 LGHNA, CDR2 YNFKEQ. The CDR3 loop reads CASSQAGTKNTEAFF. The CDR3 region has the DNA TGTGCCAGCAGCCAAGCCGGGACGAAGAACACTGAAGCTTTCTTT.

In this sample, this clonotype turned up many times. This chain connects TRBV5-1 to TRBJ2-3; 9 nucleotides agree with TRBD1. The CDR3 has 17 amino acids. Germline V gives CDR1 SGHRS, CDR2 YFSETQ. V shed 2 bases and J 3 bases; nucleotides not matched to a gene: 10. The CDR3 DNA reads as TGCGCCAGCAGCTTAGGTCCAAGGACAGGGGAGACAGATACGCAGTATTTT. It encodes CASSLGPRTGETDTQYF.

The gene calls are TRBV12-5 and TRBJ1-5; D remains ambiguous. V was cut by 2 bases and J by 5 bases, with 4 bases left in between. Germline CDR1 is LGHNT and CDR2 is FRNRAP. The CDR3 totals 12 residues. CDR3 residues: CASGLRDQPQHF. The CDR3 region has the DNA TGTGCTAGTGGTTTGAGGGATCAGCCCCAGCATTTT.

The chain combines TRBV7-2 with TRBJ2-7; D is possibly TRBD2 (6 bases). Looked up from germline, CDR1 is SGHTA and CDR2 is FQGNSA. The V and J ends lost 5 bases and 0 bases respectively, with 14 bases between them. This CDR3 contains 15 residues. CDR3: CASSTMGLNSYEQYF. Here the CDR3 DNA reads TGTGCCAGCAGCACAATGGGACTGAACTCCTACGAGCAGTACTTC.

This chain joins TRBV29-1 and TRBJ2-7; possible D gene TRBD1, 5 bases. The V gene's germline CDR1 is SQVTM and CDR2 ANQGSEA. V shed 2 bases and J shed 6 bases, with 14 bases lying between them. This CDR3 spans 13 amino acids. The CDR3 DNA reads TGCAGCGTTGAATGGCAGGGAACGGGCGAGCAGTACTTC. Translation: CSVEWQGTGEQYF.

This clonotype was detected a few times. Here the CDR3 reads CASSFSGISYEQYF. CDR3 bases: TGTGCCAGCAGTTTTAGCGGGATCTCTTACGAGCAGTACTTC. The chain carries TRBV12-3 or TRBV12-4 and TRBJ2-7; TRBD2 matches 8 bases. This CDR3 is built from 14 residues. V gave up 3 bases and J gave up 4 bases; unmatched junction bases: 5.

This chain uses TRBV6-1 with TRBJ2-1; D is perhaps TRBD1 (6 bases). The CDR3 consists of 15 residues. V was cut by 4 bases and J by 7 bases, with 17 bases left in between. Germline lookup yields CDR1 MNHNS and CDR2 SASEGT. Here the CDR3 reads CASSGRGIPTNEQFF. In DNA form, the CDR3 reads TGTGCCAGCAGTGGTAGGGGGATTCCAACGAATGAGCAGTTCTTC.

The V and J genes are TRBV7-6 and TRBJ2-4, with 7 bases fitting TRBD1. Germline CDR1 SGHVS, CDR2 FNYEAQ. This CDR3 spans 16 amino acids. V lost 0 bases to trimming and J lost 7 bases; unmatched junction nucleotides: 9. The DNA for the CDR3 is TGTGCCAGCAGCTTAGCGCAGACAGGGCCGGTCAACATTCAGTACTTC. It translates to CASSLAQTGPVNIQYF.

This clonotype has a count of ten or more. The chain has TRBV12-3 or TRBV12-4 and TRBJ1-1; TRBD1 might be the D (6 bases). This CDR3 is 13 amino acids long. V lost 3 bases and J lost 4, with 9 bases in between. CDR3 coding DNA: TGTGCCAGCAGTTTGAAGGGGGGCACTGAAGCTTTCTTT. Protein sequence: CASSLKGGTEAFF.

This clonotype appeared a few times. V and J are TRBV5-1 and TRBJ1-1; 7 positions agree with TRBD1. The CDR3 is made up of 17 amino acids. Trimming took 3 bases from V and 0 from J; bases not matched to a gene: 11. Per the germline V gene, CDR1 is SGHRS and CDR2 is YFSETQ. The CDR3 DNA follows: TGCGCCAGCAGCTCGACAGGGTTTGGGAGTATGAACACTGAAGCTTTCTTT. Translation: CASSSTGFGSMNTEAFF.

The V gene is TRBV7-2, the J gene TRBJ2-7, with D unresolved. Germline V gene lookup returns CDR1 SGHTA and CDR2 FQGNSA. There are 13 residues in the CDR3. V was shortened by 5 bases and J by 5 bases, with 13 bases between the two germline ends. In DNA, the CDR3 is TGTGCCAGCAGCAACGGTCTGTCCAACGAGCAGTACTTC. Its translation: CASSNGLSNEQYF. The full variable domain, in which reference TRBV7-2 and TRBJ2-7 provide the parts outside the CDR3, is GAGVSQSPSNKVTEKGKDVELRCDPISGHTALYWYRQSLGQGLEFLIYFQGNSAPDKSGLPSDRFSAERTGGSVSTLTIQRTQQEDSAVYLCASSNGLSNEQYFGPGTRLTVT.

The chain combines TRBV19 with TRBJ2-7, with D unclear. In germline, CDR1 is LNHDA, CDR2 SQIVND (reference sequence). The CDR3 has 14 residues. V lost 4 bases, J lost 2 bases, and 12 bases lay in between. CDR3 sequence reads: CASSSRYPTYEQYF. CDR3 in DNA: TGTGCCAGTAGTAGTCGGTATCCGACCTACGAGCAGTACTTC.

This clonotype has ten or more counts. This rearrangement joins TRBV9 to TRBJ2-2; D unclear. V lost 2 bases and J 6 bases, leaving 2 bases between the germline ends. The CDR3 sequence is 11 residues long. Per germline, CDR1 SGDLS and CDR2 YYNGEE. CDR3 nucleotides: TGTGCCAGCAGCGTTGCCGGGGAGCTGTTTTTT. This codes for CASSVAGELFF.

This chain joins TRBV27 and TRBJ2-4, with TRBD2 as a possible D gene (6 bases). V was clipped by 4 bases and J by 7 bases, with 8 bases between them. Germline lookup yields CDR1 MNHEY and CDR2 SMNVEV (reference sequence). The CDR3 loop spans 12 amino acids. This CDR3 is CASSSGTNIQYF. Written as DNA, the CDR3 is TGTGCCAGCAGTTCCGGGACTAACATTCAGTACTTC.

The chain uses TRBV6-2 or TRBV6-3 and TRBJ2-1, with 9 bases lining up with TRBD2. This CDR3 has 15 residues. Germline V gene lookup returns CDR1 MNHEY and CDR2 SVGEGT. The V gene end was trimmed by 6 bases and the J gene end by 2 bases; junction bases not matched to a gene: 5. The CDR3 DNA reads as TGTGCCAGCAGAGCTAGCGGGACAACCTACAATGAGCAGTTCTTC. Its protein is CASRASGTTYNEQFF.

The table lists this clonotype with a few counts. The chain recombines TRBV11-2 with TRBJ2-1, with 10 bases identical to TRBD2. With V trimmed by 3 bases and J by 6 bases, 2 bases remained unmatched. The CDR3 covers 14 residues. Looked up from germline, CDR1 is SGHAT and CDR2 is FQNNGV. The CDR3 loop is CASSFIAGGNEQFF. The CDR3 coding sequence is TGTGCCAGCAGCTTTATAGCGGGAGGCAATGAGCAGTTCTTC.

The V gene is TRBV21-1, the J gene TRBJ2-1; the table calls TRBD2, which could not be checked here. TRBV21-1 is annotated as a pseudogene. This CDR3 is built from 14 residues. The CDR3 loop is CASTSEGPYNEQFF. The CDR3 nucleotides are TGTGCCAGCACCAGTGAGGGCCCTTACAATGAGCAGTTCTTC.

The chain is built from TRBV20-1 and TRBJ1-1, with unresolved D. The CDR3 length is 16 residues. Germline V gives CDR1 DFQATT, CDR2 SNEGSKA (reference sequence). V lost 0 bases and J lost 3, with 17 bases in between. The DNA of the CDR3 is TGCAGTGCTAGAGATCTGAAGTCGGTCCACCACACTGAAGCTTTCTTT. This encodes CSARDLKSVHHTEAFF.

This chain connects TRBV5-1 to TRBJ1-2; no clear D gene. CDR3 length equals 15 residues. Germline V lookup: CDR1 SGHRS, CDR2 YFSETQ. V was clipped by 4 bases and J by 6 bases, with 19 bases between them. The CDR3 coding sequence is TGCGCCAGCAGCCTCCTCCCTCCGGCCTCAAATGGCTACACCTTC. Protein sequence: CASSLLPPASNGYTF.

V and J are TRBV5-1 and TRBJ1-2; TRBD1 matches 7 bases. The length of the CDR3 is 14 residues. Germline V CDR1 and CDR2: SGHRS, YFSETQ. The V segment lost 0 bases and the J segment 8 bases; nucleotides outside the gene matches: 7. Here the CDR3 reads CASSLEATGLGYTF. The CDR3 coding sequence is TGCGCCAGCAGCTTGGAAGCGACAGGGTTGGGCTACACCTTC.

V gene TRBV20-1 combines with J gene TRBJ2-5; D gene unclear. Trimming left V 6 bases short and J 7 bases short, with 15 bases between. The CDR3 length is 12 residues. CDR1 is DFQATT and CDR2 is SNEGSKA in the germline V gene (reference sequence). CDR3 coding DNA: TGCAGTGCCCCCGATCGGACGGGGACCCAGTACTTC. It encodes CSAPDRTGTQYF.

This clonotype came up once. This rearrangement joins TRBV3-1 to TRBJ2-7; a possible D gene is TRBD1 (6 bases). Trimming took 8 bases from V and 6 from J, leaving 29 bases between them. The CDR3 contains 17 residues. Germline CDR1 reads LGHDT; CDR2 reads YNNKEL (reference sequence). The DNA of the CDR3 is TGTGCCAGCTCCAAAGAGGGCCCTGGGACACGCTATGCCGAGCAGTACTTC. Its translation: CASSKEGPGTRYAEQYF.